These 22 T cell receptor beta chains were all obtained from the same sample, sequenced in a study of blood T cell repertoires in COVID-19. The data were produced by immunoSEQ multiplex PCR, yet TCRdb's version contains in-frame clones alone and is incomplete. The sample includes 200,000 to 250,000 clones, 90% seen only once; the top ten take less than 15%. Sequencing was performed on PBMCs or T cells enriched from blood (not recorded which). The origin of the receptors is a man aged 30 to 45 who had been exposed to COVID-19.

V and J are TRBV2 and TRBJ2-1, with D possibly being TRBD1 (6 bases). From germline, CDR1 is SNHLY and CDR2 FYNNEI. V lost 7 bases and J 3 bases, leaving 13 bases between the germline ends. The CDR3 length is 14 residues. The CDR3 loop is CASILGTYYNEQFF. In DNA, the CDR3 is TGTGCCAGCATCCTTGGGACATACTACAATGAGCAGTTCTTC.

The rearrangement joins TRBV6-5 to TRBJ1-1, with no clear D. With 5 bases removed from V and 10 bases from J, the gap between germline ends came to 17 bases. CDR3 size: 13 residues. Germline loops: CDR1 MNHEY, CDR2 SVGAGI. CDR3 amino acids: CASSRPASGVAFF. DNA for the CDR3: TGTGCCAGCAGTCGACCCGCCTCGGGAGTAGCTTTCTTT.

This clone has just one count. V usage is TRBV10-1 and J usage is TRBJ2-2; TRBD2 matches at 9 bases. V was clipped by 3 bases and J by 1 base; unmatched bases: 6. Germline CDR1 reads WNHNN; CDR2 reads SYGVQD (reference sequence). This CDR3 region has 17 residues. CDR3 protein: CASSDQRGAMNTGELFF. In DNA form, the CDR3 reads TGCGCCAGCAGTGACCAGCGGGGGGCCATGAACACCGGGGAGCTGTTTTTT.

This clone was observed a single time. V is TRBV5-1 and J is TRBJ1-6; 10 positions agree with TRBD1. Germline V gene sequence: CDR1 SGHRS, CDR2 YFSETQ. The junction had 5 bases not matched to a gene; V was cut back by 4 bases and J by 7 bases. The CDR3 runs 15 residues. The CDR3 nucleotides are TGCGCCAGCAGCACTGACAGGGGGCTGAATTCACCCCTCCACTTT. Amino acids: CASSTDRGLNSPLHF. The full variable domain, its missing parts supplied by reference TRBV5-1 and TRBJ1-6, is KAGVTQTPRYLIKTRGQQVTLSCSPISGHRSVSWYQQTPGQGLQFLFEYFSETQRNKGNFPGRFSGRQFSNSRSEMNVSTLELGDSALYLCASSTDRGLNSPLHFGNGTRLTVT.

The chain uses TRBV6-4 and TRBJ1-2; D gene ambiguous. The germline V gene encodes CDR1 MRHNA and CDR2 SNTAGT. V lost 0 bases to trimming and J lost 8 bases, with 13 bases between them. The CDR3 totals 14 residues. CDR3 in DNA: TGTGCCAGCAGTGACTCCCTTAGGCGGGAGGGCTACACCTTC. This sequence encodes CASSDSLRREGYTF.

The chain is built from TRBV11-2 and TRBJ2-7; no reliable D call. The CDR3 contains 16 residues. Trimming stripped 5 bases from V and 6 bases from J, with 23 bases between. Germline-derived CDR1 and CDR2 are SGHAT and FQNNGV. CDR3 protein: CASSPRPRVSFIEQYF. As DNA, the CDR3 is TGTGCCAGCAGCCCTAGACCCCGGGTCAGTTTTATCGAGCAGTACTTC.

The chain combines TRBV7-2 with TRBJ1-5; unclear D gene. Germline V gives CDR1 SGHTA, CDR2 FQGNSA. This CDR3 is 13 amino acids long. Trimming cost V 6 bases and J 2 bases, with 8 bases left between them. CDR3 protein: CASSRPGNQPQHF. The CDR3 nucleotides are TGTGCCAGCAGTCGTCCGGGCAATCAGCCCCAGCATTTT.

The chain employs TRBV5-6 and TRBJ2-1; TRBD1 is a possible D gene (5 bases). V was cut by 0 bases and J by 7 bases, with 14 bases left in between. The CDR3 is made up of 15 amino acids. Germline V CDR1 and CDR2: SGHDT, YYEEEE. This CDR3 is CASSLGGAELNEQFF. Written as DNA, the CDR3 is TGTGCCAGCAGCTTGGGGGGCGCAGAATTAAATGAGCAGTTCTTC.

The rearrangement uses TRBV19 and TRBJ2-3, with D hard to call. This CDR3 is built from 12 residues. Germline assignment: CDR1 LNHDA and CDR2 SQIVND (reference sequence). V was cut by 3 bases and J by 6 bases, with 7 bases left in between. The CDR3 coding sequence is TGTGCCAGTAGTATCCGAGGTGATACGCAGTATTTT. This translates into CASSIRGDTQYF.

This clone was detected only a few times. V gene TRBV5-1 combines with J gene TRBJ1-2; 9 nucleotides line up with TRBD1. Germline assignment: CDR1 SGHRS and CDR2 YFSETQ. After removal of 4 bases from V and 0 bases from J, the junction contained 10 bases not matched to a gene. CDR3 size: 17 residues. Here the CDR3 reads CASSRDQQGAANYGYTF. CDR3 nucleotides: TGCGCCAGCAGCCGGGATCAACAGGGGGCGGCTAACTATGGCTACACCTTC. The full variable domain, rest sourced from reference TRBV5-1 and TRBJ1-2, is KAGVTQTPRYLIKTRGQQVTLSCSPISGHRSVSWYQQTPGQGLQFLFEYFSETQRNKGNFPGRFSGRQFSNSRSEMNVSTLELGDSALYLCASSRDQQGAANYGYTFGSGTRLTVV.

J is TRBJ2-5 and V is TRBV3-1 (or the pseudogene TRBV3-2); 10 bases fit TRBD2. The germline V gene has CDR1 LGHDT and CDR2 YNNKEL (reference sequence). This CDR3 is built from 18 residues. J was trimmed by 4 bases and V by 0 bases; bases with no gene match: 11. CDR3 bases: TGTGCCAGCAGCCAAGATAGACTAGCGGGTACAACCGGAGAGACCCAGTACTTC. Residues: CASSQDRLAGTTGETQYF.

The rearrangement uses TRBV5-1 and TRBJ2-7, with TRBD2 matching over 8 bases. Losses at the gene ends were 1 base for V and 1 base for J; bases not matched to a gene: 7. CDR1 and CDR2 (germline): SGHRS, YFSETQ. This CDR3 spans 16 amino acids. CDR3 amino acids: CASSLRAGGASYEQYF. The DNA of the CDR3 is TGCGCCAGCAGCTTGAGGGCGGGGGGTGCATCCTACGAGCAGTACTTC.

The chain recombines TRBV3-1 (or the pseudogene TRBV3-2) with TRBJ2-7, with 9 bases aligning to TRBD1. CDR1 and CDR2 (germline): LGHDT, YNNKEL (reference sequence). The CDR3 runs 19 residues. V shed 5 bases and J 3 bases; nucleotides not matched to a gene: 20. The DNA of the CDR3 is TGTGCCAGCAGCTTCCGGGCCGGCGCCCCGGACAGGGGCCGCTACGAGCAGTACTTC. This translates into CASSFRAGAPDRGRYEQYF.

The V gene is TRBV18, the J gene TRBJ2-1, with D perhaps matching TRBD1 (6 bases). V was cut by 0 bases and J by 3 bases, with 12 bases left in between. The germline V gene has CDR1 KGHSH and CDR2 LQKENI. This CDR3 comprises 16 residues. CDR3 coding DNA: TGTGCCAGCTCACCACCCCGGGACACATTCTACAATGAGCAGTTCTTC. Residues: CASSPPRDTFYNEQFF.

The V call is TRBV3-1 (or the pseudogene TRBV3-2), the J call TRBJ1-4; D is ambiguous. The germline gives CDR1 LGHDT, CDR2 YNNKEL (reference sequence). Trimming took 2 bases from V and 3 from J, leaving 10 bases between them. This CDR3 is 15 amino acids long. For the CDR3, the DNA is TGTGCCAGCAGCCAAAACCCGCAGTCTAATGAAAAACTGTTTTTT. As protein: CASSQNPQSNEKLFF.

CDR3 nucleotides: TGCGCCAGCAGCCAAACCAACCTAGCGGGGGGATACGAGCAGTACTTC. Translated, it gives CASSQTNLAGGYEQYF. The chain combines TRBV4-1 with TRBJ2-7, with 11 bases fitting TRBD2. This CDR3 comprises 16 residues. Trimming cost V 2 bases and J 4 bases; bases outside gene matches: 7. The germline CDR1 and CDR2 sequences are MGHRA and YSYEKL.

V and J are TRBV28 and TRBJ1-5; D may be TRBD1 (5 bases). The CDR3 loop spans 15 amino acids. CDR1 and CDR2 from the germline V gene are MDHEN and SYDVKM. V dropped 5 bases and J dropped 5 bases, with 16 bases sitting between them. CDR3 sequence (DNA): TGTGCCAGCAGTCCTCTTGGGGGGGAGTATCAGCCCCAGCATTTT. It yields the protein CASSPLGGEYQPQHF.

The V and J genes are TRBV27 and TRBJ2-3; D remains ambiguous. V dropped 8 bases and J dropped 5 bases, with 14 bases sitting between them. CDR1 is MNHEY and CDR2 is SMNVEV in the germline V gene (reference sequence). The length of the CDR3 is 13 residues. The CDR3 DNA is TGTGCCAGCCAGTACCGTCAGGAAGATACGCAGTATTTT. It is translated as CASQYRQEDTQYF.

This chain joins TRBV6-1 and TRBJ1-6, with D perhaps TRBD1 (5 bases). Germline V gene data show CDR1 as MNHNS and CDR2 as SASEGT. V lost 0 bases, J lost 5 bases, and 17 bases lay in between. This CDR3 has 18 residues. This CDR3 reads CASSEARGGTDHNSPLHF. CDR3 coding DNA: TGTGCCAGCAGTGAAGCGCGGGGGGGGACGGATCATAATTCACCCCTCCACTTT.

The rearrangement joins TRBV15 to TRBJ1-6; a weak D match, TRBD1 (6 bases). V lost 0 bases, J lost 9 bases, and 12 bases lay in between. In germline, CDR1 is LNHNV, CDR2 YYDKDF (reference sequence). This CDR3 has 15 residues. The CDR3 spells CATSRDRGGGSPLHF. Here the CDR3 DNA reads TGTGCCACCAGCAGAGACAGGGGCGGTGGTTCACCCCTCCACTTT. Full variable domain (missing parts from reference TRBV15 and TRBJ1-6): DAMVIQNPRYQVTQFGKPVTLSCSQTLNHNVMYWYQQKSSQAPKLLFHYYDKDFNNEADTPDNFQSRRPNTSFCFLDIRSPGLGDTAMYLCATSRDRGGGSPLHFGNGTRLTVT.

This chain joins TRBV7-9 and TRBJ2-3; the D gene is possibly TRBD1 (6 bases). The germline V gene has CDR1 SEHNR and CDR2 FQNEAQ (reference sequence). The V and J ends lost 6 bases and 4 bases respectively, with 14 bases between them. CDR3 length: 14 residues. CDR3 sequence reads: CASSPTGFADTQYF. The CDR3 bases are TGTGCCAGCAGTCCTACAGGGTTTGCAGATACGCAGTATTTT. Full variable domain (outside the CDR3, taken from reference TRBV7-9 and TRBJ2-3): DTGVSQNPRHKITKRGQNVTFRCDPISEHNRLYWYRQTLGQGPEFLTYFQNEAQLEKSRLLSDRFSAERPKGSFSTLEIQRTEQGDSAMYLCASSPTGFADTQYFGPGTRLTVL.

This chain joins TRBV24-1 and TRBJ2-1, with 11 bases that match TRBD1. Germline V gene lookup returns CDR1 KGHDR and CDR2 SFDVKD. With 5 bases clipped from V and 8 bases from J, the junction kept 7 bases outside the gene matches. The CDR3 consists of 15 residues. The chain's CDR3 is CATSGTGGGSYEQFF. CDR3 in DNA: TGTGCCACCAGTGGGACAGGGGGCGGCAGCTATGAGCAGTTCTTC.